This T cell receptor (beta chain) was sequenced during a study of blood T cell repertoires in COVID-19 (dated by TCRdb to the early 2020s). Looking at the study overall: Samples covering the acute and convalescent phases of COVID-19 were provided by collaborators in the United States, Italy and Spain. The material from the prospective study consisted of cDNA or gDNA derived from T cells, B-cell-depleted T cells, or PBMCs. Deeply sampled blood TCRbeta repertoires from subjects exposed to, actively infected with, or recovered from COVID-19 were included in the dataset. The repertoires were released in a freely available public database intended as a resource for research on the immune response to SARS-CoV-2. Samples were obtained from the ongoing ImmuneRACE study (first 160 participants) and from some 1,200 subjects provided by 6 global collaborators. A de-identified subject ID, COVID-19 status, age in years and sex were almost always included in the sample metadata. Where available, HLA class I and class II types were obtained from metadata supplied by the sample provider rather than from assay-based typing. The full study reports these points: The amount of clinical and demographic metadata varied by source and participant and was provided uncurated.

In regard to this clone: Its binding antigen is unknown. Base-call qualities are not available, and no considerably larger clone is one nucleotide away.

The CDR3, from cysteine to phenylalanine, totals 13 residues. Here the CDR3 DNA is all that survives: 39 bases in frame from base 1. Cut back by 3 bases and 6 bases, the V and J ends lie 12 bases apart. Each collaborating institution followed its own protocols to collect whole blood in K2EDTA tubes. For TCRbeta analysis, collaborators shipped samples as frozen whole blood, isolated PBMCs, or DNA extracted from either of those sample types. TCRbeta CDR3 regions were amplified from genomic DNA by means of the immunoSEQ Assay, a bias-controlled multiplex PCR. The original methods were these. Within the assay, amplification of reference gene primers was used to estimate how many nucleated cells each sample contained. To quantify the absolute abundance of each unique TCRbeta CDR3 rearrangement, sequence reads were collapsed and filtered. For each sample, productive Simpson clonality was calculated by taking the square root of Simpson's diversity index across productive rearrangements. TCRdb holds this immuneACCESS table with in-frame rearrangements only. Some clones are missing; in checked studies, unresolved V genes explain under half, and the rest has no known cause. For V, J and clone size, that table is used; D and trimming come from the DNA. This sample has some 150,000 clones in its table, and approximately 89% of those were observed once. The top ten clones comprise 1.5% to 2% of the sample.

This receptor chain uses TRBV12-3 or TRBV12-4 and TRBJ2-7, with an unclear D gene assignment. Material for sequencing was peripheral blood. This TCR was sampled from a human donor in a cohort sampled during active COVID-19. This receptor has the CDR3 CASSFWLGSEQYF. The DNA sequence is given as TGTGCCAGCAGTTTCTGGTTGGGCAGCGAGCAGTACTTC.